Following are 26 T cell receptor beta chains from one sample sequenced in a study of immunodeficiency. Generated by immunoSEQ multiplex PCR, the TCRdb table keeps only in-frame clones and is missing some. Of some 3,900 clones listed, approximately 90% are singletons. The source material was CD4+ T cells from blood. The receptors come from a human donor in good health.

The chain uses TRBV10-2 and TRBJ2-3; possibly TRBD1 for D (6 bases). The V end lost 4 bases, the J end lost 2 bases, and 16 bases lay between the germline ends. CDR3 length: 16 amino acids. Germline CDR1 reads WSHSY; CDR2 reads SAAADI. The DNA for the CDR3 is TGCGCCAGCAGTGGTAGGGGGTTACGCGACACAGATACGCAGTATTTT. Encoded protein: CASSGRGLRDTDTQYF.

This chain uses TRBV29-1 with TRBJ1-1; unclear D gene. Between the trimmed V and J ends, which lost 4 bases and 6 bases, there was a span of 12 bases. The CDR3 sequence is 12 residues long. CDR1 and CDR2 (germline): SQVTM, ANQGSEA. The CDR3 region is CSVGNGVAEAFF. The CDR3 DNA follows: TGCAGCGTTGGTAACGGCGTCGCTGAAGCTTTCTTT.

This chain links TRBV25-1 with TRBJ2-5, with 8 bases that match TRBD2. This CDR3 has 13 residues. CDR1 and CDR2 from the germline V gene are MGHDK and SYGVNS. The V and J ends lost 7 bases and 2 bases, in that order; junction bases with no gene match: 3. In nucleotides, the CDR3 is TGTGCCAGCAACCGGGGGGGGCAAGAGACCCAGTACTTC. Encoded protein: CASNRGGQETQYF.

The chain links TRBV5-1 to TRBJ2-1, with a tentative D call TRBD2 (5 bases). Trimming pared 2 bases from V and 2 bases from J, leaving 8 bases between. The CDR3 runs to 14 residues. Germline V gene sequence: CDR1 SGHRS, CDR2 YFSETQ. The CDR3 bases are TGCGCCAGCAGCTTTTACGGGACCTACAATGAGCAGTTCTTC. The encoded protein is CASSFYGTYNEQFF. Looking up the rest from reference TRBV5-1 and TRBJ2-1 gives the full variable domain: KAGVTQTPRYLIKTRGQQVTLSCSPISGHRSVSWYQQTPGQGLQFLFEYFSETQRNKGNFPGRFSGRQFSNSRSEMNVSTLELGDSALYLCASSFYGTYNEQFFGPGTRLTVL.

The chain uses TRBV5-1 and TRBJ2-7; maybe TRBD1 (6 bases). The CDR3 contains 13 residues. The germline gives CDR1 SGHRS, CDR2 YFSETQ. Trimming took off 4 bases at V and 5 bases at J, with 13 bases between the two ends. CDR3 DNA sequence: TGCGCCAGCAGCCAGCAGGGGCCCCACGAGCAGTACTTC. Amino acids: CASSQQGPHEQYF.

The rearrangement links TRBV10-1 to TRBJ2-3; 11 nucleotides agree with TRBD2. Germline trimming cut 3 bases from V and 4 bases from J; bases unmatched to any gene: 3. CDR1 is WNHNN, CDR2 SYGVQD, per germline (reference sequence). CDR3 length: 15 amino acids. CDR3 amino acids: CASSDLAGGADTQYF. CDR3 DNA sequence: TGCGCCAGCAGTGACCTAGCGGGAGGCGCAGATACGCAGTATTTT.

This clone showed up just once. The gene calls are TRBV19 and TRBJ2-1; D might be TRBD2 (5 bases). CDR1 and CDR2 (germline): LNHDA, SQIVND (reference sequence). Trimming removed 3 bases from V and 6 bases from J, with 9 bases in between. The CDR3 is made up of 13 amino acids. In DNA form, the CDR3 reads TGTGCCAGTAGTATGAGAGCGGCCAATGAGCAGTTCTTC. This translates into CASSMRAANEQFF.

With regard to this clone: At one boundary the junction diverges from the germline segment, which might be a read error. The chain has TRBV2 and TRBJ2-5; 10 nucleotides align to TRBD2. Germline V gene data show CDR1 as SNHLY and CDR2 as FYNNEI. There are 15 residues in the CDR3. The CDR3 region has the DNA TGTGCCAGCAGTAAAGCGGGAGGGACCCAAGAGACCCAGTACTTC. It encodes CASSKAGGTQETQYF.

The chain is built from TRBV6-2 or TRBV6-3 and TRBJ2-7; the D is unclear. The CDR3 is 14 residues long. Germline-derived CDR1 and CDR2 are MNHEY and SVGEGT. V was pared by 2 bases and J by 3 bases, with 11 bases between. The CDR3 is CASSYPQNNYEQYF. Written as DNA, the CDR3 is TGTGCCAGCAGTTACCCGCAGAATAACTACGAGCAGTACTTC.

The V gene is TRBV6-6, the J gene TRBJ2-7; 8 nucleotides line up with TRBD1. The trim removed 8 bases at V and 1 base at J, leaving 7 bases unmatched. In germline, CDR1 is MNHNY, CDR2 SVGAGI (reference sequence). The CDR3 loop spans 14 amino acids. The chain's CDR3 is CASAGQGGSYEQYF. CDR3 sequence (DNA): TGTGCCAGCGCCGGACAGGGTGGATCCTACGAGCAGTACTTC.

This clone appeared a single time. The V call is TRBV28, the J call TRBJ2-7; D unresolved. The length of the CDR3 is 13 residues. V was clipped by 4 bases and J by 2 bases, with 9 bases between them. From germline, CDR1 is MDHEN and CDR2 SYDVKM. CDR3 loop: CASSSTPTYEQYF. CDR3 nucleotides: TGTGCCAGCAGTTCTACCCCGACCTACGAGCAGTACTTC.

This chain connects TRBV29-1 to TRBJ2-5, with D possibly being TRBD2 (7 bases). Trimming cost V 6 bases and J 10 bases, with 39 bases left between them. CDR3 length: 19 amino acids. Germline loops: CDR1 SQVTM, CDR2 ANQGSEA. The CDR3, as DNA: TGCAGCGTGGAGAAGGGGGGGGGCCGTTTTACCGTCGAAGGCCGTAGCCAGTACTTC. This sequence encodes CSVEKGGGRFTVEGRSQYF.

This clone was detected only once. The chain recombines TRBV19 with TRBJ2-5, with D perhaps given as TRBD1 or TRBD2 (5 bases each). The CDR3 totals 13 residues. Germline V gene sequence: CDR1 LNHDA, CDR2 SQIVND (reference sequence). V was pared by 3 bases and J by 3 bases, with 8 bases between. The CDR3 here is CASSIGGEETQYF. The CDR3 DNA reads TGTGCCAGTAGTATTGGGGGAGAAGAGACCCAGTACTTC.

This clone was found once. The chain links TRBV5-1 to TRBJ2-7; tentatively, D is TRBD2 (5 bases). Trimming pared 9 bases from V and 1 base from J, leaving 17 bases between. The V gene's germline CDR1 is SGHRS and CDR2 YFSETQ. This CDR3 has 14 residues. This CDR3 reads CATSPGVLSYEQYF. CDR3 nucleotide sequence: TGCGCCACCTCCCCCGGGGTCCTTTCCTACGAGCAGTACTTC. The complete variable domain, with remaining parts taken from reference TRBV5-1 and TRBJ2-7, reads KAGVTQTPRYLIKTRGQQVTLSCSPISGHRSVSWYQQTPGQGLQFLFEYFSETQRNKGNFPGRFSGRQFSNSRSEMNVSTLELGDSALYLCATSPGVLSYEQYFGPGTRLTVT.

This chain links TRBV30 with TRBJ1-3, with D possibly being TRBD1 (5 bases). Germline V gene data show CDR1 as GTSNPN and CDR2 as SVGIG (reference sequence). The CDR3 is made up of 14 amino acids. Between the trimmed V and J ends, which lost 3 bases and 0 bases, there was a span of 9 bases. In nucleotides, the CDR3 is TGTGCCTGGAGACAGGAACCCTCTGGAAACACCATATATTTT. Protein sequence: CAWRQEPSGNTIYF.

This chain joins TRBV21-1 and TRBJ1-1. TRBV21-1 is reported as a pseudogene. The CDR3 runs to 14 residues. The CDR3 bases are TGTGCCAGCAGCCCCCGGAGCATGAACACTGAAGCTTTCTTT. It encodes CASSPRSMNTEAFF.

V usage is TRBV5-1 and J usage is TRBJ2-3, with D unresolved. The CDR3 extends over 14 amino acids. V was clipped by 1 base and J by 6 bases, with 12 bases between them. Per the germline V gene, CDR1 is SGHRS and CDR2 is YFSETQ. This chain's CDR3 is CASSLTGPPDTQYF. The CDR3 DNA is TGCGCCAGCAGCTTGACCGGACCACCCGATACGCAGTATTTT.

The chain links TRBV7-9 to TRBJ2-2; 8 nucleotides align to TRBD1. The CDR3 consists of 14 residues. Trimming took 5 bases from V and 8 from J; bases not matched to a gene: 7. Per germline, CDR1 SEHNR and CDR2 FQNEAQ (reference sequence). The DNA of the CDR3 is TGTGCCAGCAGCCAAACCAGGGGGCCAGGGGAGCTGTTTTTT. Amino acids: CASSQTRGPGELFF.

The chain links TRBV3-1 (or the pseudogene TRBV3-2) to TRBJ1-6, with D possibly matching TRBD1 (5 bases). The V end was cut by 4 bases, the J end by 4 bases, with 11 bases between. This CDR3 contains 15 residues. Germline V lookup: CDR1 LGHDT, CDR2 YNNKEL (reference sequence). CDR3 in DNA: TGTGCCAGCAGCCCCGGGACCATTTATAATTCACCCCTCCACTTT. Protein: CASSPGTIYNSPLHF.

The CDR3 sequence is CASSQGSGGSYEQYF. DNA of the CDR3: TGTGCCAGCAGTCAGGGTAGCGGGGGCTCCTACGAGCAGTACTTC. The chain employs TRBV6-5 and TRBJ2-7; 9 bases align to TRBD2. This CDR3 is 15 amino acids long. Looked up from germline, CDR1 is MNHEY and CDR2 is SVGAGI. Trimming took 5 bases from V and 0 from J; bases not matched to a gene: 5.

The CDR3: CASSDDTGGGQPQHF. Written as DNA, the CDR3 is TGTGCCAGCAGTGACGACACAGGGGGGGGTCAGCCCCAGCATTTT. The J gene is TRBJ1-5, the V gene TRBV6-1; 8 nucleotides agree with TRBD1. Trimming removed 3 bases from V and 6 bases from J; junction bases left unmatched: 7. Germline V lookup: CDR1 MNHNS, CDR2 SASEGT. The CDR3 contains 15 residues.

The rearrangement joins TRBV20-1 to TRBJ1-2; D may be TRBD1 (5 bases). The CDR3 loop spans 11 amino acids. Germline values: CDR1 DFQATT, CDR2 SNEGSKA (reference sequence). V was pared by 4 bases and J by 7 bases, with 10 bases between. The CDR3 sequence: CSAKGRRGYTF. As DNA, the CDR3 is TGCAGTGCTAAGGGGCGTCGTGGCTACACCTTC.

This rearrangement joins TRBV9 to TRBJ1-3; no reliable D call. CDR3 length equals 15 residues. CDR1 and CDR2 (germline): SGDLS, YYNGEE. V was clipped by 0 bases and J by 3 bases, with 10 bases between them. CDR3 sequence: CASSVDAGVGNTIYF. The CDR3 DNA sequence: TGTGCCAGCAGCGTAGATGCCGGGGTTGGAAACACCATATATTTT.

This clone came up once. The chain combines TRBV5-1 with TRBJ2-7; no definite D call. V shed 1 base and J shed 6 bases, with 14 bases lying between them. CDR3 length: 14 amino acids. CDR1 SGHRS and CDR2 YFSETQ come from the germline V gene. CDR3 sequence: CASSLRQSVGEQYF. CDR3 coding DNA: TGCGCCAGCAGCTTGAGGCAGTCGGTAGGCGAGCAGTACTTC.

This chain connects TRBV6-5 to TRBJ2-3, with 9 bases matching TRBD1. The CDR3 runs 15 residues. The germline V gene has CDR1 MNHEY and CDR2 SVGAGI. The J segment lost 2 bases and the V segment lost 6 bases, leaving 6 bases of the junction unmatched. The CDR3 nucleotides are TGTGCCAGCAGCGGGGGACAGGGTTTCACAGATACGCAGTATTTT. Encoded protein: CASSGGQGFTDTQYF.

The V gene is TRBV3-1 (or the pseudogene TRBV3-2), the J gene TRBJ2-3; D remains unclear. Trimming shortened V by 5 bases and J by 5 bases, and 23 bases separated the two germline ends. Germline values: CDR1 LGHDT, CDR2 YNNKEL (reference sequence). The CDR3 has 17 amino acids. CDR3 loop: CASSECSPIFMQDTQYF. The CDR3 region has the DNA TGTGCCAGCAGCGAGTGCAGTCCCATTTTCATGCAAGATACGCAGTATTTT.